A single sample gave rise to the 29 T cell receptor beta chains below, sequenced in a study of cytomegalovirus exposure and HLA in healthy donors. Researchers ran the PCR with 60 Vbeta and 13 Jbeta primers. The table came from immunoSEQ multiplex PCR; TCRdb's copy has only in-frame clones and leaves some out. The data contain approximately 250,000 clones, over 75% of them singletons. Material for sequencing was PBMCs. The receptors originated from a boy between 5 and 17 years old in good health and CMV-seronegative.

This clone was observed a single time. The rearrangement links TRBV27 to TRBJ1-5, with D unclear. Germline-derived CDR1 and CDR2 are MNHEY and SMNVEV (reference sequence). The V gene lost 6 bases and the J gene lost 6 bases, with 15 bases spanning the gap. The CDR3 extends over 14 amino acids. In DNA, the CDR3 is TGTGCCAGCAGCCCGGCCAGGAGCGGTCAGCCCCAGCATTTT. Translated, it gives CASSPARSGQPQHF.

This chain joins TRBV7-9 and TRBJ2-3, with TRBD1 matching 8 bases. CDR1 and CDR2 (germline): SEHNR, FQNEAQ (reference sequence). The CDR3 runs to 14 residues. After removal of 3 bases from V and 4 bases from J, the junction contained 3 bases not matched to a gene. The CDR3 DNA reads TGTGCCAGCAGCTTCCTGACAGGGGCAGATACGCAGTATTTT. Translated: CASSFLTGADTQYF.

V is TRBV5-1 and J is TRBJ2-1; 13 bases agree with TRBD2. Germline CDR1 and CDR2: SGHRS and YFSETQ. Trimming at V came to 0 bases and at J to 9 bases, leaving 6 bases not matched to a gene. The CDR3 runs to 16 residues. Here the CDR3 DNA reads TGCGCCAGCAGCTTGGATGGGACTAGCGGGAATACTGAGCAGTTCTTC. Encoded protein: CASSLDGTSGNTEQFF.

This clone was seen only a few times. The chain carries TRBV19 and TRBJ2-7; D is perhaps TRBD2 (6 bases). Germline values: CDR1 LNHDA, CDR2 SQIVND (reference sequence). This CDR3 comprises 16 residues. V shed 5 bases and J shed 0 bases, with 17 bases lying between them. CDR3 DNA: TGTGCCAGTAGTCGCGCGGTAGCGGAAACCTCCTACGAGCAGTACTTC. This gives the protein CASSRAVAETSYEQYF. The complete variable domain, with remaining parts taken from reference TRBV19 and TRBJ2-7, reads DGGITQSPKYLFRKEGQNVTLSCEQNLNHDAMYWYRQDPGQGLRLIYYSQIVNDFQKGDIAEGYSVSREKKESFPLTVTSAQKNPTAFYLCASSRAVAETSYEQYFGPGTRLTVT.

The V call is TRBV5-6, the J call TRBJ2-3, with 12 bases matching TRBD2. Germline CDR1 reads SGHDT; CDR2 reads YYEEEE. The CDR3 has 15 amino acids. V lost 3 bases, J lost 10 bases, and 9 bases stayed unmatched. CDR3 DNA: TGTGCCAGCAGCTCCGGGACTAGCGGGCGAATATCGCAGTATTTT. Protein product: CASSSGTSGRISQYF.

The gene calls are TRBV18 and TRBJ2-7; D ambiguous. The CDR3 spans 15 residues. Germline CDR1 KGHSH, CDR2 LQKENI. V was shortened by 2 bases and J by 0 bases, with 11 bases between the two germline ends. The CDR3 region has the DNA TGTGCCAGCTCACCATCGAGCTCGAGCTCCTACGAGCAGTACTTC. Translated: CASSPSSSSSYEQYF.

The chain is built from TRBV9 and TRBJ1-1; no firm D call. V dropped 0 bases and J dropped 4 bases, with 7 bases sitting between them. Germline-derived CDR1 and CDR2 are SGDLS and YYNGEE. CDR3 length equals 13 residues. The CDR3 loop is CASSVAEFTEAFF. DNA of the CDR3: TGTGCCAGCAGCGTAGCTGAGTTCACTGAAGCTTTCTTT.

The chain uses TRBV5-4 and TRBJ2-7; 8 bases map to TRBD1. The CDR3 runs to 18 residues. Trimming at V came to 1 base and at J to 5 bases, leaving 17 bases not matched to a gene. Germline CDR1 SGHNT, CDR2 YYREEE (reference sequence). CDR3 residues: CASSLLVLGLGQGHEQYF. The CDR3 DNA sequence: TGTGCCAGCAGCTTGTTAGTATTGGGTCTCGGACAGGGCCACGAGCAGTACTTC.

The chain is built from TRBV30 and TRBJ1-5, with D maybe TRBD1 (5 bases). CDR3 length equals 14 residues. V was trimmed by 2 bases and J by 2 bases, leaving 10 bases between them. Looked up from germline, CDR1 is GTSNPN and CDR2 is SVGIG (reference sequence). CDR3 region: CAWSTGGGNQPQHF. CDR3 nucleotide sequence: TGTGCCTGGAGTACGGGGGGTGGCAATCAGCCCCAGCATTTT.

On this clone: One end of the junction varies from germline; a read error may be responsible. The chain has TRBV30 and TRBJ2-2; TRBD2 might be the D (6 bases). The CDR3 contains 15 residues. Germline V lookup: CDR1 GTSNPN, CDR2 SVGIG (reference sequence). In DNA form, the CDR3 reads TGTGCCTGGAGTGATCCCCGGGACTCTCACCGGGGAGCTGTTTTT. This sequence encodes CAWSDPRDSHRGAVF.

This sequence joins TRBV9 and TRBJ2-6, with D perhaps TRBD1 (6 bases). V dropped 3 bases and J dropped 11 bases, with 9 bases sitting between them. The CDR3 has 12 residues. The germline gives CDR1 SGDLS, CDR2 YYNGEE. Here the CDR3 reads CASSAQGHVLTF. CDR3 bases: TGTGCCAGCAGCGCCCAGGGGCACGTCCTGACTTTC.

V usage is TRBV9 and J usage is TRBJ2-7; D remains unclear. Trimming removed 0 bases from V and 5 bases from J, with 3 bases in between. CDR1 and CDR2 from the germline V gene are SGDLS and YYNGEE. The CDR3 totals 11 residues. This CDR3 reads CASSVADEQYF. For the CDR3, the DNA is TGTGCCAGCAGCGTAGCAGACGAGCAGTACTTC.

The chain uses TRBV2 and TRBJ2-1, with 7 positions matching TRBD2. From germline, CDR1 is SNHLY and CDR2 FYNNEI. CDR3 size: 17 residues. Trimming removed 6 bases from V and 4 bases from J; junction bases left unmatched: 15. CDR3 sequence: CASSREAENWLYNEQFF. Written as DNA, the CDR3 is TGTGCCAGCAGCCGGGAGGCGGAGAACTGGCTTTACAATGAGCAGTTCTTC.

The J gene is TRBJ2-3, the V gene TRBV13; 9 positions agree with TRBD2. V lost 5 bases to trimming and J lost 0 bases; unmatched junction nucleotides: 15. This CDR3 is built from 19 residues. Germline V CDR1 and CDR2: PRHDT, FYEKMQ (reference sequence). The CDR3 reads CASSPPAWTSASSTDTQYF. CDR3 DNA sequence: TGTGCCAGCAGCCCTCCCGCCTGGACTAGCGCCTCTAGCACAGATACGCAGTATTTT.

The rearrangement uses TRBV5-8 and TRBJ1-6; D unclear. The V and J ends lost 7 bases and 4 bases respectively, with 12 bases between them. The CDR3 is 14 amino acids. The V gene's germline CDR1 is SGHTS and CDR2 YDEGEE. The CDR3, as DNA: TGTGCCAGCTCAGAGCGGGCGTATAATTCACCCCTCCACTTT. The encoded protein is CASSERAYNSPLHF. Variable domain in full (rest from reference TRBV5-8 and TRBJ1-6): EAGVTQSPTHLIKTRGQQATLRCSPISGHTSVYWYQQALGLGLQFLLWYDEGEERNRGNFPPRFSGRQFPNYSSELNVNALELEDSALYLCASSERAYNSPLHFGNGTRLTVT.

J is TRBJ2-5 and V is TRBV29-1, with D perhaps TRBD1 (6 bases). The CDR3 spans 15 residues. CDR1 SQVTM and CDR2 ANQGSEA come from the germline V gene. Deletions cut 2 bases from V and 4 bases from J, with 17 bases between. The CDR3 coding sequence is TGCAGCGTTGAATCTACCCTTCTAGGGGGAGAGACCCAGTACTTC. Its protein is CSVESTLLGGETQYF. Complete variable domain (other parts from reference TRBV29-1 and TRBJ2-5): SAVISQKPSRDICQRGTSLTIQCQVDSQVTMMFWYRQQPGQSLTLIATANQGSEATYESGFVIDKFPISRPNLTFSTLTVSNMSPEDSSIYLCSVESTLLGGETQYFGPGTRLLVL.

The chain carries TRBV6-1 and TRBJ2-7, with D maybe TRBD2 (5 bases). This CDR3 spans 13 amino acids. With 5 bases removed from V and 0 bases from J, the gap between germline ends came to 8 bases. Per germline, CDR1 MNHNS and CDR2 SASEGT. The CDR3 sequence is CASSQRSSYEQYF. The DNA for the CDR3 is TGTGCCAGCAGTCAGCGGAGCTCCTACGAGCAGTACTTC.

Concerning this clone itself: The junction differs from germline at one of its ends, possibly a read error. This chain connects TRBV30 to TRBJ2-7; D is uncertain. The germline CDR1 and CDR2 sequences are GTSNPN and SVGIG (reference sequence). CDR3 length equals 12 residues. CDR3 bases: TGTGCCTGGAGTGTAGCGTCAGACGAGCAGTGCTTC. Translating gives CAWSVASDEQCF.

This chain connects TRBV11-3 to TRBJ2-1; TRBD2 matches 8 bases. Germline trimming cut 3 bases from V and 7 bases from J; bases unmatched to any gene: 8. CDR3 length: 15 amino acids. Germline CDR1 is SGHNT and CDR2 is YENEEA. The CDR3 coding sequence is TGTGCCAGCAGCTTTCCCAGCGGGAGTACGAATGAGCAGTTCTTC. It specifies CASSFPSGSTNEQFF.

The rearrangement links TRBV9 to TRBJ1-1; no definite D call. From germline, CDR1 is SGDLS and CDR2 YYNGEE. Trimming cost V 0 bases and J 4 bases, with 10 bases left between them. The length of the CDR3 is 14 residues. As DNA, the CDR3 is TGTGCCAGCAGCGTAGTTGAGGTCCCCACTGAAGCTTTCTTT. Encoded protein: CASSVVEVPTEAFF. The full variable domain, in which reference TRBV9 and TRBJ1-1 provide the parts outside the CDR3, is DSGVTQTPKHLITATGQRVTLRCSPRSGDLSVYWYQQSLDQGLQFLIQYYNGEERAKGNILERFSAQQFPDLHSELNLSSLELGDSALYFCASSVVEVPTEAFFGQGTRLTVV.

The genes are TRBV5-1 and TRBJ1-1, with 9 bases matching TRBD1. The CDR3 totals 14 residues. Germline V gene data show CDR1 as SGHRS and CDR2 as YFSETQ. V lost 4 bases and J lost 3; bases outside the gene matches: 4. CDR3: CASSRTGADTEAFF. CDR3 bases: TGCGCCAGCAGCAGGACAGGGGCTGACACTGAAGCTTTCTTT.

J is TRBJ2-1 and V is TRBV7-8, with D tentatively TRBD2 (6 bases). Trimming removed 1 base at V and 3 bases at J, with 19 bases between. Germline V gene data show CDR1 as SGHVS and CDR2 as FQNEAQ. CDR3 length: 18 residues. The CDR3 region is CASSLVIRGRGLYNEQFF. The DNA of the CDR3 is TGTGCCAGCAGCTTAGTAATCCGTGGGCGGGGTCTCTACAATGAGCAGTTCTTC.

This clone was found a few times. The V gene is TRBV11-3, the J gene TRBJ1-1; 8 positions agree with TRBD1. This CDR3 is built from 14 residues. Germline V gene lookup returns CDR1 SGHNT and CDR2 YENEEA. The J segment lost 4 bases and the V segment lost 7 bases, leaving 8 bases of the junction unmatched. The DNA for the CDR3 is TGTGCCAGCACCTCCGACAGGGGCGCCACTGAAGCTTTCTTT. Encoded protein: CASTSDRGATEAFF.

V gene TRBV2 combines with J gene TRBJ2-6; D might be TRBD1 (5 bases). V lost 7 bases and J 2 bases, leaving 15 bases between the germline ends. The V gene's germline CDR1 is SNHLY and CDR2 FYNNEI. The CDR3 extends over 16 amino acids. The CDR3 DNA reads TGTGCCAGCACCACCCCAGGGTTCACTGGGGCCAACGTCCTGACTTTC. This gives the protein CASTTPGFTGANVLTF. The complete variable domain, with remaining parts taken from reference TRBV2 and TRBJ2-6, reads EPEVTQTPSHQVTQMGQEVILRCVPISNHLYFYWYRQILGQKVEFLVSFYNNEISEKSEIFDDQFSVERPDGSNFTLKIRSTKLEDSAMYFCASTTPGFTGANVLTFGAGSRLTVL.

As to this clone: Relative to the germline gene, one junction end is altered; a read error may explain this. The CDR3 DNA reads TGCGCCAGCAGCTTTATGTTCGCTGAAACCCTCTACTACGGCTACACCTTC. Its translation: CASSFMFAETLYYGYTF. The chain joins TRBV5-1 to TRBJ1-2; no firm D call. The CDR3 sequence is 17 residues long. Germline V gene data show CDR1 as SGHRS and CDR2 as YFSETQ.

The V call is TRBV19, the J call TRBJ1-6; D perhaps matches TRBD1 (6 bases). Trimming removed 4 bases at V and 7 bases at J, with 8 bases between. This CDR3 contains 13 residues. Germline V gene sequence: CDR1 LNHDA, CDR2 SQIVND (reference sequence). Here the CDR3 DNA reads TGTGCCAGTAGTACAACAGGGAATTCACCCCTCCACTTT. Translation: CASSTTGNSPLHF. The full variable domain, completed using reference TRBV19 and TRBJ1-6, is DGGITQSPKYLFRKEGQNVTLSCEQNLNHDAMYWYRQDPGQGLRLIYYSQIVNDFQKGDIAEGYSVSREKKESFPLTVTSAQKNPTAFYLCASSTTGNSPLHFGNGTRLTVT.

The chain recombines TRBV11-3 with TRBJ2-1, with TRBD2 matching 9 bases. The V segment lost 4 bases and the J segment 2 bases; nucleotides outside the gene matches: 12. This CDR3 region has 18 residues. In germline, CDR1 is SGHNT, CDR2 YENEEA. Here the CDR3 reads CASSSGIAGALPYNEQFF. The DNA of the CDR3 is TGTGCCAGCAGCTCTGGAATAGCGGGGGCCCTACCCTACAATGAGCAGTTCTTC.

The gene calls are TRBV7-9 and TRBJ1-1, with 8 positions matching TRBD1. The CDR3 runs 16 residues. Germline lookup yields CDR1 SEHNR and CDR2 FQNEAQ (reference sequence). Germline trimming cut 5 bases from V and 1 base from J; bases unmatched to any gene: 9. The CDR3 loop reads CASSRWTGQGNTEAFF. CDR3 nucleotides: TGTGCCAGCAGCCGTTGGACCGGACAGGGGAACACTGAAGCTTTCTTT. Filled out from reference TRBV7-9 and TRBJ1-1, the complete variable domain reads DTGVSQNPRHKITKRGQNVTFRCDPISEHNRLYWYRQTLGQGPEFLTYFQNEAQLEKSRLLSDRFSAERPKGSFSTLEIQRTEQGDSAMYLCASSRWTGQGNTEAFFGQGTRLTVV.

The chain couples TRBV9 to TRBJ2-3; 9 bases fit TRBD2. The germline CDR1 and CDR2 sequences are SGDLS and YYNGEE. This CDR3 comprises 16 residues. V dropped 3 bases and J dropped 0; count of bases not matched to a gene: 5. CDR3: CASSAPLAGSTDTQYF. The CDR3 DNA reads as TGTGCCAGCAGCGCGCCCCTAGCGGGGAGCACAGATACGCAGTATTTT. Full variable domain (outside the CDR3, taken from reference TRBV9 and TRBJ2-3): DSGVTQTPKHLITATGQRVTLRCSPRSGDLSVYWYQQSLDQGLQFLIQYYNGEERAKGNILERFSAQQFPDLHSELNLSSLELGDSALYFCASSAPLAGSTDTQYFGPGTRLTVL.